These 5 T cell receptor beta chains were sequenced from one sample in a study of T cells in narcolepsy. Clones were sequenced by immunoSEQ multiplex PCR, and TCRdb holds only the in-frame ones, with some missing. Here the sample spans about 27,000 clones, about four fifths being singletons. Specimen: memory (CD45RA-) CD4+ T cells from blood. These receptor sequences come from a human donor in good health.

The CDR3 DNA is TGTGCCAGCCTCCCAAGCGGGGAGACCCAGTACTTC. Protein product: CASLPSGETQYF. This chain uses TRBV2 with TRBJ2-5, with a tentative D call TRBD2 (6 bases). This CDR3 is 12 amino acids long. Germline assignment: CDR1 SNHLY and CDR2 FYNNEI. Trimming shortened V by 8 bases and J by 5 bases, and 12 bases separated the two germline ends.

The chain recombines TRBV19 with TRBJ2-1; maybe TRBD2 (6 bases). There are 14 residues in the CDR3. Trimming removed 5 bases at V and 9 bases at J, with 17 bases between. From germline, CDR1 is LNHDA and CDR2 SQIVND (reference sequence). CDR3 nucleotides: TGTGCCAGTAGTGGCCGGGGATGGAGGGGTGAGCAGTTCTTC. This codes for CASSGRGWRGEQFF.

This clone has a single count. The DNA of the CDR3 is TGTGCCAGCAGCCGAACTAGCACAGATACGCAGTATTTT. Translating gives CASSRTSTDTQYF. This chain connects TRBV4-2 to TRBJ2-3; unclear D gene. The CDR3 has 13 residues. V was pared by 4 bases and J by 0 bases, with 5 bases between. Germline CDR1 is LGHNA and CDR2 is YNFKEQ.

The chain joins TRBV15 to TRBJ1-4, with D possibly matching TRBD1 (6 bases). Per the germline V gene, CDR1 is LNHNV and CDR2 is YYDKDF (reference sequence). Trimming removed 0 bases from V and 7 bases from J, with 9 bases in between. The CDR3 contains 14 residues. For the CDR3, the DNA is TGTGCCACCAGCAGAGACAGGGGTCGTGAAAAACTGTTTTTT. Amino acids: CATSRDRGREKLFF.

This clone appeared a few times. Germline and junction disagree at one end, which may indicate a read error. The same CDR3 can be traced to other DNA sequences in this sample. The rearrangement uses TRBV5-8 and TRBJ1-6, with D perhaps TRBD1 (5 bases). The CDR3 length is 15 residues. Germline values: CDR1 SGHTS, CDR2 YDEGEE. This CDR3 reads CASSLNSAGNSPLHF. The CDR3 DNA is TGCGCCAGCAGCCTAAATTCCGCAGGGAATTCACCCCTCCACTTT.